The rows below give T cell receptor beta chains drawn from one sample of a study of T cells in Graves' hyperthyroidism and ophthalmopathy. In TCRdb, the multiplex PCR reads were re-called with MiXCR into one record per CDR3 protein. The sample consists of about 610,000 distinct CDR3 sequences, around 15% of them appearing once. Sequencing used blood. Receptors originate from a woman in her thirties or forties with Graves' ophthalmopathy. CDR3s include the opening cysteine and the closing phenylalanine or tryptophan. D genes are given only for firm matches. Clone size is stated in some rows and not others, as once, few, many or a class when expanded.

>TRBV15|TRBD2|TRBJ2-7|-
CATSSSLAGNPWYF
TGTGCCACCAGCAGCTCACTAGCGGGAAATCCGTGGTACTTC
>TRBV5-1|-|TRBJ2-5|many
CASSVGQTPETQYF
TGCGCCAGCAGCGTCGGACAGACCCCAGAGACCCAGTACTTC
>TRBV12-3/TRBV12-4|-|TRBJ1-3|many
CASSFSSSGNTIYF
TGTGCCAGCAGTTTCTCCAGCTCTGGAAACACCATATATTTT
>TRBV3-1|-|TRBJ2-5|-
CASSQGLVGETQYF
TGTGCCAGCAGCCAAGGACTAGTCGGAGAGACCCAGTACTTC
>TRBV4-3|-|TRBJ2-7|few
CASSQDFGGTQSSYEQYF
TGCGCCAGCAGCCAAGACTTTGGGGGGACCCAGAGCTCCTACGAGCAGTACTTC
>TRBV20-1|-|TRBJ2-7|many
CSARDQGGALSYEQYF
TGCAGTGCTAGAGATCAAGGGGGAGCACTATCCTACGAGCAGTACTTC
>TRBV28|-|TRBJ2-5|many
CASSNREGETQYF
TGTGCCAGCAGTAACAGGGAGGGCGAGACCCAGTACTTC
>TRBV20-1|-|TRBJ1-2|many
CSARPWTADNYGYTF
TGCAGTGCTAGGCCCTGGACAGCAGATAACTATGGCTACACCTTC
>TRBV27|-|TRBJ1-5|many
CASSLGQFSNQPQHF
TGTGCCAGCAGTTTGGGGCAGTTTAGCAATCAGCCCCAGCATTTT
>TRBV28|TRBD2|TRBJ2-5|many
CASSSSRLAGGQETQYF
TGTGCCAGCAGTTCATCTCGACTAGCGGGAGGGCAAGAGACCCAGTACTTC
>TRBV3-1|TRBD1|TRBJ1-1|-
CASSRGWTGGFTEAFF
TGTGCCAGCAGCCGTGGTTGGACAGGGGGTTTCACTGAAGCTTTCTTT
>TRBV6-4|-|TRBJ1-3|many
CASISGGRPHSGNTIYF
TGTGCCAGCATCTCCGGTGGCAGGCCCCACTCTGGAAACACCATATATTTT
>TRBV4-3|TRBD1|TRBJ1-1|many
CASSHNRGGEAFF
TGCGCCAGCAGCCATAACAGGGGTGGTGAAGCTTTCTTT
>TRBV7-2|-|TRBJ1-5|-
CASSQRYSNQPQHF
TGTGCCAGCAGCCAGAGGTATAGCAATCAGCCCCAGCATTTT
>TRBV11-2|TRBD1|TRBJ1-1|few
CASSRLPRQGAPEAFF
TGTGCCAGCAGCCGGCTACCGAGACAGGGGGCACCTGAAGCTTTCTTT
>TRBV19|-|TRBJ1-5|-
CASQIGNQPQHF
TGTGCCAGTCAGATTGGGAATCAGCCCCAGCATTTT
>TRBV27|-|TRBJ1-1|few
CASSLRGPAEAFF
TGTGCCAGCAGTTTAAGGGGCCCGGCTGAAGCTTTCTTT
>TRBV2|-|TRBJ2-7|many
CASSEALSYEQYF
TGTGCCAGCAGTGAAGCACTTTCCTACGAGCAGTACTTC
>TRBV4-1|TRBD2|TRBJ2-7|many
CASSQDQGLGVYEQYF
TGCGCCAGCAGCCAAGATCAAGGACTAGGGGTCTACGAGCAGTACTTC
>TRBV30|-|TRBJ1-2|many
CAWSIRGEGYTF
TGTGCCTGGAGTATACGAGGGGAGGGCTACACCTTC
>TRBV9|-|TRBJ2-2|-
CASSVDGVNTGELFF
TGTGCCAGCAGCGTTGACGGGGTGAACACCGGGGAGCTGTTTTTT
>TRBV11-2|TRBD1|TRBJ1-2|many
CASSLSGTGGRANYGYTF
TGTGCCAGCAGCTTAAGTGGGACAGGGGGCCGGGCTAACTATGGCTACACCTTC
>TRBV19|-|TRBJ2-4|-
CASRPRGAKNIQYF
TGTGCCAGTAGGCCGCGAGGGGCCAAAAACATTCAGTACTTC
>TRBV5-1|-|TRBJ2-5|few
CASSLAHTRETQYF
TGCGCCAGCAGTCTTGCACACACGAGGGAGACCCAGTACTTC
>TRBV6-1|-|TRBJ1-1|many
CASSPGLRGSTEAFF
TGTGCCAGCAGCCCCGGTCTTCGAGGGAGCACTGAAGCTTTCTTT
>TRBV20-1|-|TRBJ2-7|many
CSAVLESYEQYF
TGCAGTGCTGTCCTGGAGTCCTACGAGCAGTACTTC
>TRBV24-1|-|TRBJ1-1|few
CATTGSGTEAFF
TGTGCCACCACCGGTTCGGGCACTGAAGCTTTCTTT
>TRBV6-2/TRBV6-3|-|TRBJ1-5|-
CASSYVALWGGSHRVNQPQHF
TGTGCCAGCAGTTACGTCGCTCTGTGGGGGGGGTCCCACAGGGTAAATCAGCCCCAGCATTTT
>TRBV28|-|TRBJ1-1|many
CASSGYGEDNTEAFF
TGTGCCAGCAGTGGCTACGGGGAGGACAACACTGAAGCTTTCTTT
>TRBV12-3/TRBV12-4|TRBD1|TRBJ1-1|many
CASSRTGRAFF
TGTGCCAGCAGTCGGACAGGGAGGGCTTTCTTT
>TRBV28|TRBD1|TRBJ1-2|many
CASTLTGQGAEGYTF
TGTGCCAGCACCCTCACCGGACAGGGGGCAGAGGGCTACACCTTC
>TRBV28|-|TRBJ2-2|many
CASSFPGVTGELFF
TGTGCCAGCAGTTTCCCCGGGGTCACCGGGGAGCTGTTTTTT
>TRBV6-5|TRBD1|TRBJ1-2|many
CASSSPGQDYGYTF
TGTGCCAGCAGTTCCCCGGGACAGGATTATGGCTACACCTTC
>TRBV20-1|TRBD1|TRBJ1-2|many
CSARENRGLLNYGYTF
TGCAGTGCTAGAGAGAACAGGGGGCTCCTGAACTATGGCTACACCTTC
>TRBV13|-|TRBJ1-1|many
CASSLSSAGPRNTEAFF
TGTGCCAGCAGCTTAAGTAGTGCGGGACCGAGAAACACTGAAGCTTTCTTT
>TRBV12-3/TRBV12-4|-|TRBJ2-7|many
CASTRGPTSEQYF
TGTGCCAGCACGCGCGGACCCACCAGCGAGCAGTACTTC
>TRBV28|-|TRBJ2-5|many
CASSFRSGIEETQYF
TGTGCCAGCAGTTTTCGCTCAGGGATCGAAGAGACCCAGTACTTC
>TRBV27|-|TRBJ1-2|many
CASSSPGLSRYTF
TGTGCCAGCAGTTCACCGGGCCTGTCGCGCTACACCTTC
>TRBV12-5|-|TRBJ1-1|many
CASGLRTALNTEAFF
TGTGCTAGTGGTTTAAGGACAGCCTTGAACACTGAAGCTTTCTTT
>TRBV12-3/TRBV12-4|TRBD2|TRBJ2-2|many
CASSLMGLAATGELFF
TGTGCCAGCAGTTTAATGGGACTAGCGGCCACCGGGGAGCTGTTTTTT
>TRBV7-2|-|TRBJ2-4|-
CASSPTDNPTYYNIQYF
TGTGCCAGCAGCCCGACAGACAACCCGACCTACTACAACATTCAGTACTTC
>TRBV5-6|-|TRBJ2-5|many
CASSFYPGTYQETQYF
TGTGCCAGCAGCTTTTACCCAGGGACGTACCAAGAGACCCAGTACTTC
>TRBV5-1|-|TRBJ2-5|many
CASSFTGRRAQETQYF
TGCGCCAGCAGCTTCACAGGTAGACGGGCCCAAGAGACCCAGTACTTC
>TRBV7-2|-|TRBJ2-5|few
CASSFYGSSYQETQYF
TGTGCCAGCAGCTTTTATGGCTCCTCGTACCAAGAGACCCAGTACTTC
>TRBV5-1|TRBD1|TRBJ2-7|many
CASGTGLGEQYF
TGCGCCAGCGGGACAGGACTTGGGGAGCAGTACTTC
>TRBV20-1|TRBD2|TRBJ2-7|few
CSAAQAGRHHEQYF
TGCAGTGCGGCACAAGCGGGAAGGCACCACGAGCAGTACTTC
>TRBV20-1|TRBD1|TRBJ1-2|many
CSAGTGQENGYTF
TGCAGTGCTGGCACGGGACAGGAGAATGGCTACACCTTC
>TRBV19|-|TRBJ1-1|-
CASKLGALNTEAFF
TGTGCCAGTAAGTTGGGGGCACTGAACACTGAAGCTTTCTTT
>TRBV28|-|TRBJ2-4|many
CASSTVVVQYF
TGTGCCAGCAGTACCGTAGTCGTTCAGTACTTC
>TRBV10-3|-|TRBJ1-2|many
CAITPREGYGYTF
TGTGCCATCACCCCCAGGGAGGGATATGGCTACACCTTC
>TRBV6-1|-|TRBJ2-7|many
CASSEGLTVSYEQYF
TGTGCCAGCAGTGAAGGACTTACAGTCTCCTACGAGCAGTACTTC
>TRBV30|-|TRBJ2-4|many
CAWSVVRDISEQNIQYF
TGTGCCTGGAGTGTAGTCCGGGACATATCGGAACAAAACATTCAGTACTTC
>TRBV28|TRBD1|TRBJ2-7|once
CASSLRTGAPYEQYF
TGTGCCAGCAGTTTGCGGACAGGGGCCCCCTACGAGCAGTACTTC
>TRBV29-1|-|TRBJ2-7|many
CSVDFGRGSYEQYF
TGCAGCGTTGATTTTGGGAGGGGGTCCTACGAGCAGTACTTC
>TRBV6-2/TRBV6-3|-|TRBJ2-6|few
CASSYGRGDSGANVLTF
TGTGCCAGCAGTTACGGCAGGGGTGATTCTGGGGCCAACGTCCTGACTTTC
>TRBV24-1|-|TRBJ1-2|once
CATSTGRTDGYTF
TGTGCCACCTCCACGGGGAGAACGGATGGCTACACCTTC
>TRBV25-1|-|TRBJ1-3|-
CASSEGKGPGNTIYF
TGTGCCAGCAGTGAAGGGAAGGGCCCTGGAAACACCATATATTTT
>TRBV28|-|TRBJ1-1|many
CASSWYGGSNTEAFF
TGTGCCAGCAGTTGGTATGGGGGATCGAACACTGAAGCTTTCTTT
>TRBV9|TRBD2|TRBJ2-5|many
CASSGSGTSGRYQETQYF
TGTGCCAGCAGCGGCAGCGGGACTAGCGGGAGGTACCAAGAGACCCAGTACTTC
>TRBV4-1|-|TRBJ1-1|many
CASSQVTGNTEAFF
TGCGCCAGCAGCCAGGTGACAGGGAACACTGAAGCTTTCTTT